The 4 T cell receptor beta chains below all came from one sample that was sequenced in a study of Graves' ophthalmopathy and Graves' hyperthyroidism. Amplification of the TCR beta CDR3 regions used RNA transcripts (as template). HTBI primers were used in a first-round RT-PCR, which preceded a second-round multiplex PCR. TCRdb processed the multiplex PCR reads anew with MiXCR; each CDR3 protein has one entry. The sample shows 600,000 to 950,000 distinct CDR3 sequences, around 40% of them seen only once. Sequencing used peripheral blood. The receptors here all came from an adult man with Graves' ophthalmopathy.

This chain uses TRBV29-1 with TRBJ1-3; D is uncertain. Trimming left V 8 bases short and J 2 bases short, with 4 bases between. The length of the CDR3 is 10 residues. Germline CDR1 is SQVTM and CDR2 is ANQGSEA. The CDR3 reads CSLAGNTIYF. The CDR3 region has the DNA TGCAGCTTAGCTGGAAACACCATATATTTT.

This clonotype was recorded only once. The gene calls are TRBV25-1 and TRBJ1-2; 7 bases match TRBD1. Germline trimming cut 4 bases from V and 6 bases from J; bases unmatched to any gene: 5. There are 13 residues in the CDR3. From germline, CDR1 is MGHDK and CDR2 SYGVNS. The CDR3 nucleotides are TGTGCCAGCAGTGGACAGGGATCGCATGGCTACACCTTC. Its protein is CASSGQGSHGYTF.

This clonotype was counted at least ten times. J is TRBJ2-2 and V is TRBV7-9, with no clear D. The germline gives CDR1 SEHNR, CDR2 FQNEAQ (reference sequence). The V and J ends lost 1 base and 10 bases respectively, with 7 bases between them. This CDR3 has 12 amino acids. As DNA, the CDR3 is TGTGCCAGCAGCTTAGAGCCGAAGGAGCTGTTTTTT. Its protein product is CASSLEPKELFF.

This clonotype was recorded at least ten times. The rearrangement links TRBV29-1 to TRBJ2-7; 11 bases are shared with TRBD1. The CDR3 loop spans 12 amino acids. V lost 7 bases and J lost 3; bases outside the gene matches: 2. CDR1 is SQVTM, CDR2 ANQGSEA, per germline. The CDR3 bases are TGCAGCGCCGGGACAGGGGGCTACGAGCAGTACTTC. It translates to CSAGTGGYEQYF.